Listed below are T cell receptor beta chains from one sample, sequenced in a study of spatial heterogeneity in lung cancer. Each CDR3 protein gets one entry after TCRdb re-called the 5' RACE reads with MiXCR. The table lists approximately 6,900 distinct CDR3 sequences, around 3.8% of them singletons. The sample here was normal lung tissue next to the tumor, taken at surgery. The receptors shown here come from a female donor with early-stage non-small cell lung cancer. Each CDR3 is given with its conserved first and last residue. The D gene is left open where the match is weak. Clone size is stated in some rows and not others, as once, few, many or a class when expanded.

D	size	V	J	DNA	CDR3
NA	medium-sized	TRBV5-5	TRBJ1-5	TGTGCCAGCAGCTTGGAACAGGATCAGCCCCAGCATTTT	CASSLEQDQPQHF
TRBD1	medium-sized	TRBV6-1	TRBJ2-1	TGTGCCAGCAGTGGGCAGACAGGGGGCCGTCAGTTCTTC	CASSGQTGGRQFF
NA	medium-sized	TRBV12-3/TRBV12-4	TRBJ1-1	TGTGCCAGCAGCCAATTGGAGGGGATGGAGGCTTTCTTT	CASSQLEGMEAFF
TRBD2	many	TRBV6-2/TRBV6-3	TRBJ2-3	TGTGCCAGCAGTTACTTGGGAGCGGGGGGCCAAGATACGCAGTATTTT	CASSYLGAGGQDTQYF
NA	medium-sized	TRBV21-1	TRBJ2-7	TGTGCCAGCAGCACAAAAACCTACGAGCAGTACTTC	CASSTKTYEQYF
TRBD1	many	TRBV4-2	TRBJ2-7	TGTGCCAGCAGCCAAGTAGGGACAGGGCCATACGAGCAGTACTTC	CASSQVGTGPYEQYF
NA	many	TRBV4-3	TRBJ2-7	TGCGCCAGCAGCCAAGATCGGGGGGCTTGGGAGCAGTACTTC	CASSQDRGAWEQYF
NA	large	TRBV3-1	TRBJ2-3	TGTGCCAGCAGCGGAAGTGGGGGGACGGCGCAGTATTTT	CASSGSGGTAQYF
NA	many	TRBV5-1	TRBJ2-7	TGCGCCAGCAGCTTGTATCCGGGGGGCGACGAGCAGTACTTC	CASSLYPGGDEQYF
NA	medium-sized	TRBV6-5	TRBJ2-3	TGTGCCAGCAGTTATGGGTCTCTTCGGGCGGATACGCAGTATTTT	CASSYGSLRADTQYF
NA	many	TRBV7-2	TRBJ2-7	TGTGCCAGCAGCCAATCCGGCGGGGCAGGGAGCCTCAACGAGCAGTACTTC	CASSQSGGAGSLNEQYF
NA	many	TRBV9	TRBJ2-3	TGTGCCAGCAGCGTAGGGGGGGGGCAACCCACAGATACGCAGTATTTT	CASSVGGGQPTDTQYF
NA	many	TRBV3-1	TRBJ2-7	TGTGCCAGCAGCCAATCCAGGGCGGGGGAGCAGTACTTC	CASSQSRAGEQYF
NA	few	TRBV3-1	TRBJ2-5	TGTGCCAGCAGCCTAGGCCGACACCAAACGAGGGAGACCCAGTACTTC	CASSLGRHQTRETQYF
TRBD1	many	TRBV20-1	TRBJ1-2	TGCAGTGCCGTCGGGACAGGGGGCGACTATGGCTACACCTTC	CSAVGTGGDYGYTF
TRBD1	many	TRBV5-1	TRBJ2-2	TGCGCCAGCAGCCGGGACAGGGGAACCGGGGAGCTGTTTTTT	CASSRDRGTGELFF
NA	many	TRBV6-1	TRBJ1-5	TGTGCCAGCAGTGAAATGTGGGGGGCTAATCAGCCCCAGCATTTT	CASSEMWGANQPQHF
TRBD2	medium-sized	TRBV7-9	TRBJ2-1	TGTGCCAGCAGCTTAGTTCCCCGTCAGCGGGGTAGGGATGAGCAGTTCTTC	CASSLVPRQRGRDEQFF
NA	medium-sized	TRBV2	TRBJ2-1	TGTGCCAGCGGGGGCAATGAGCAGTTCTTC	CASGGNEQFF
NA	medium-sized	TRBV10-1	TRBJ2-3	TGCGCCAGCAGTGAGTCGATGGGCCAAAGCACAGATACGCAGTATTTT	CASSESMGQSTDTQYF
NA	NA	TRBV20-1	TRBJ2-7	TGCAGTGCTAGAGATGAGACCCGGGGCCGGGGCGAGCAGTACTTC	CSARDETRGRGEQYF
NA	medium-sized	TRBV7-8	TRBJ2-5	TGTGCCAGCAGCTTAGCAACCAGGAACCAAGAGACCCAGTACTTC	CASSLATRNQETQYF
TRBD2	many	TRBV28	TRBJ2-1	TGTGCCAGCAGAGGGACGGCGGGGGGATCCTACAATGAGCAGTTCTTC	CASRGTAGGSYNEQFF
NA	many	TRBV30	TRBJ2-7	TGTGCCTGGAGTATAGGAGGGGGCACCCACGAGCAGTACTTC	CAWSIGGGTHEQYF
NA	many	TRBV12-3/TRBV12-4	TRBJ1-5	TGTGCCAGCAGTCAGCAGTCCGGCGGCCCCCAGCATTTT	CASSQQSGGPQHF
NA	many	TRBV12-3/TRBV12-4	TRBJ2-7	TGTGCCAGCAAGTCGACAGTCGATTCCTACGAGCAGTACTTC	CASKSTVDSYEQYF
TRBD2	medium-sized	TRBV29-1	TRBJ2-5	TGCAGCGGGGGACTAGCCCCGGGGGAGACCCAGTACTTC	CSGGLAPGETQYF
TRBD2	many	TRBV6-5	TRBJ2-6	TGTGCCAGCAAAACCTTAGGCGGGGGCTCTGGGGCCAACGTCCTGACTTTC	CASKTLGGGSGANVLTF
TRBD2	many	TRBV9	TRBJ2-3	TGTGCCAGCAGCGCAAGCGGGGGGGCCACCCGGGGCACAGATACGCAGTATTTT	CASSASGGATRGTDTQYF
NA	many	TRBV10-3	TRBJ1-4	TGTGCCATCAGTACGGATGAAAAACTGTTTTTT	CAISTDEKLFF
NA	NA	TRBV10-3	TRBJ1-1	TGTGCCATCAGCGAGACAGGAGAAGCTTTCTTT	CAISETGEAFF
TRBD1	medium-sized	TRBV6-5	TRBJ1-1	TGTGCCAGCAGGGTCACAGGGGACACTGAAGCTTTCTTT	CASRVTGDTEAFF
TRBD1	medium-sized	TRBV7-2	TRBJ2-1	TGTGCCAGCAGCTGGGGACAGTTCAATGAGCAGTTCTTC	CASSWGQFNEQFF
NA	few	TRBV6-6	TRBJ2-3	TGTGCCAGCGTAACAGGGGCGGGGGCTAGCACAGATACGCAGTATTTT	CASVTGAGASTDTQYF
TRBD2	many	TRBV18	TRBJ2-3	TGTGCCAGCTCACCACTTCCGACTAGCGGGGGGCTCACAGATACGCAGTATTTT	CASSPLPTSGGLTDTQYF
NA	medium-sized	TRBV12-3/TRBV12-4	TRBJ1-3	TGTGCCAGCAGTCTCTCCCGGGCCCCCGGTGGAAACACCATATATTTT	CASSLSRAPGGNTIYF
NA	medium-sized	TRBV2	TRBJ1-2	TGTGCCAGCGCGGAGCTTGAGGACTATGGCTACACCTTC	CASAELEDYGYTF
NA	many	TRBV10-3	TRBJ2-3	TGTGCCATCAGTGCCGGCGGGGACACAGATACGCAGTATTTT	CAISAGGDTDTQYF
NA	many	TRBV5-5	TRBJ2-5	TGTGCCAGCAGCTTTTGGGTTCGTTCGGGGGCGGGCGAGACCCAGTACTTC	CASSFWVRSGAGETQYF
NA	many	TRBV20-1	TRBJ2-7	TGCAGTGCTAGAGATGTGGGAGACGAGCAGTACTTC	CSARDVGDEQYF
NA	many	TRBV5-1	TRBJ2-1	TGCGCCAGCAGCTTGGTGCCCCTGGGGGAGCAGTTCTTC	CASSLVPLGEQFF
TRBD2	many	TRBV27	TRBJ2-5	TGTGCCAGCAGTTTATACGGGAGGACTCAAGAGACCCAGTACTTC	CASSLYGRTQETQYF
NA	many	TRBV7-9	TRBJ2-3	TGTGCCAGCAGCCCCTCTGGTGTCAGCACAGATACGCAGTATTTT	CASSPSGVSTDTQYF
TRBD1	many	TRBV20-1	TRBJ1-6	TGCAGTGCTGTAGGGACAGATATCCTTACGGCTAATTCACCCCTCCACTTT	CSAVGTDILTANSPLHF
NA	many	TRBV2	TRBJ1-4	TGTGCCAGCAGTGAGATCGGGGTAACTAATGAAAAACTGTTTTTT	CASSEIGVTNEKLFF
NA	medium-sized	TRBV6-2/TRBV6-3	TRBJ1-2	TGTGCCAGCAGGACGACAGCCCGCTATGGCTACACCTTC	CASRTTARYGYTF
TRBD2	many	TRBV20-1	TRBJ2-3	TGCAGTGCTCCCCGCGGGGGAGCAGATACGCAGTATTTT	CSAPRGGADTQYF
NA	medium-sized	TRBV12-3/TRBV12-4	TRBJ2-3	TGTGCCAGCAGTTACTCGCCTGTCCGGGGAGTGGATACGCAGTATTTT	CASSYSPVRGVDTQYF
TRBD2	many	TRBV4-3	TRBJ2-1	TGCGCCAGCAGCCAAGATAGCGGGGGTGTGTCCTACAATGAGCAGTTCTTC	CASSQDSGGVSYNEQFF
NA	medium-sized	TRBV18	TRBJ2-7	TGTGCCAGCTCGCTCGGAGGACAGAGTACCTACGAGCAGTACTTC	CASSLGGQSTYEQYF
NA	medium-sized	TRBV27	TRBJ1-5	TGTGCCAGCGGGATAGGGGGTCGGCAGCCCCAGCATTTT	CASGIGGRQPQHF
NA	many	TRBV5-5	TRBJ2-1	TGTGCCAGCAGCCTCTTTTACAATGAGCAGTTCTTC	CASSLFYNEQFF
TRBD1	many	TRBV20-1	TRBJ2-3	TGCAGTGCCCGGACAGGGGTCACAGATACGCAGTATTTT	CSARTGVTDTQYF
TRBD1	many	TRBV2	TRBJ1-5	TGTGCCAGTCGACAGGGAATTAGCAATCAGCCCCAGCATTTT	CASRQGISNQPQHF
NA	many	TRBV11-2	TRBJ1-1	TGTGCCAGCAGCTTAGAAAGGAACACTGAAGCTTTCTTT	CASSLERNTEAFF
TRBD1	medium-sized	TRBV5-4	TRBJ1-2	TGTGCCAGCAGCTTCATGACAGGGGCTAACTATGGCTACACCTTC	CASSFMTGANYGYTF
NA	medium-sized	TRBV3-1	TRBJ2-1	TGTGCCAGCAGCCGGGGGGCCCCTTCCTCCTACAATGAGCAGTTCTTC	CASSRGAPSSYNEQFF
NA	many	TRBV4-2	TRBJ1-3	TGTGCCAGCAGCCAATCTACACGGGACACCATATATTTT	CASSQSTRDTIYF
TRBD1	many	TRBV7-8	TRBJ2-7	TGTGCCAGCAGCCCAACCCGGACAGGGAGCTCCTACGAGCAGTACTTC	CASSPTRTGSSYEQYF
NA	medium-sized	TRBV5-1	TRBJ2-7	TGCGCCAGCAGCTTGGCCTATTCCGAGCAGTACTTC	CASSLAYSEQYF